The next 11 T cell receptor beta chains were all read from a single sample in a study of cytomegalovirus exposure and HLA in healthy donors. Produced via immunoSEQ multiplex PCR; TCRdb's table is partial and in-frame only. The top ten clones hold more than 0.8% of a sample with approximately 270,000 clones, 80% to 90% of them seen once. The sample comprised PBMCs. The receptors here all came from a woman aged 18-30 years in good health and CMV-seronegative.

The genes are TRBV7-6 and TRBJ1-1, with unresolved D. This CDR3 spans 17 amino acids. Germline CDR1 reads SGHVS; CDR2 reads FNYEAQ. With 1 base removed from V and 3 bases from J, the gap between germline ends came to 18 bases. As DNA, the CDR3 is TGTGCCAGCAGCTTAGGATTCGGGGAGGCGGGCGACACTGAAGCTTTCTTT. Translating it yields CASSLGFGEAGDTEAFF.

The gene calls are TRBV28 and TRBJ1-3, with D possibly TRBD1 on 5 matching bases. V dropped 5 bases and J dropped 0 bases, with 20 bases sitting between them. The germline V gene has CDR1 MDHEN and CDR2 SYDVKM. This CDR3 has 18 residues. The CDR3 here is CASSPSTRGTDSGNTIYF. Here the CDR3 DNA reads TGTGCCAGCAGTCCGTCTACCCGGGGGACGGACTCTGGAAACACCATATATTTT.

The chain combines TRBV25-1 with TRBJ1-2; perhaps TRBD1 as D (5 bases). Looked up from germline, CDR1 is MGHDK and CDR2 is SYGVNS. CDR3 length: 10 residues. Trimming removed 10 bases at V and 4 bases at J, with 7 bases between. CDR3 protein: CATGGYGYTF. CDR3 coding DNA: TGTGCCACCGGGGGCTATGGCTACACCTTC.

The chain joins TRBV5-4 to TRBJ1-1, with D possibly matching TRBD1 (5 bases). The germline gives CDR1 SGHNT, CDR2 YYREEE (reference sequence). The V end lost 0 bases, the J end lost 1 base, and 10 bases lay between the germline ends. CDR3 length equals 15 residues. The CDR3 bases are TGTGCCAGCAGCTTGGAAGCCAGGGCGAACACTGAAGCTTTCTTT. It is translated as CASSLEARANTEAFF. The variable domain in full, with the rest retrieved from reference TRBV5-4 and TRBJ1-1, is ETGVTQSPTHLIKTRGQQVTLRCSSQSGHNTVSWYQQALGQGPQFIFQYYREEENGRGNFPPRFSGLQFPNYSSELNVNALELDDSALYLCASSLEARANTEAFFGQGTRLTVV.

The table lists this clone with a count of one. CDR3 sequence (DNA): TGTGCCAGCAGCCACTCAAAGTGGGGGGAGGAACGGCCCCAGCATTTT. Residues: CASSHSKWGEERPQHF. J is TRBJ1-5 and V is TRBV7-8, with D maybe TRBD1 (5 bases). V dropped 5 bases and J dropped 9 bases, with 23 bases sitting between them. The CDR3 sequence is 16 residues long. Germline CDR1 SGHVS, CDR2 FQNEAQ.

The J gene is TRBJ2-1, the V gene TRBV18, with a possible D match to TRBD2 (5 bases). Germline-derived CDR1 and CDR2 are KGHSH and LQKENI. The CDR3 consists of 13 residues. Trimming removed 2 bases at V and 6 bases at J, with 8 bases between. The CDR3, as DNA: TGTGCCAGCTCACCAGGGGAGATCAATGAGCAGTTCTTC. It specifies CASSPGEINEQFF.

This chain uses TRBV6-5 with TRBJ1-2; no clear D. Trimming cost V 6 bases and J 0 bases, with 11 bases left between them. The CDR3 is 14 residues long. Per germline, CDR1 MNHEY and CDR2 SVGAGI. The CDR3 reads CASSLKEANYGYTF. The DNA for the CDR3 is TGTGCCAGCAGCCTTAAGGAGGCTAACTATGGCTACACCTTC.

J is TRBJ2-3 and V is TRBV6-6, with 12 bases matching TRBD2. The CDR3 consists of 15 residues. The junction had 2 bases not matched to a gene; V was cut back by 4 bases and J by 3 bases. Germline CDR1 is MNHNY and CDR2 is SVGAGI (reference sequence). Written as DNA, the CDR3 is TGTGCCAGCAGTTTGACTAGCGGGAGAACAGATACGCAGTATTTT. This sequence encodes CASSLTSGRTDTQYF.

V gene TRBV11-2 combines with J gene TRBJ1-5; TRBD1 agrees at 10 bases. After removal of 1 base from V and 4 bases from J, the junction contained 1 base not matched to a gene. This CDR3 region has 15 residues. CDR1 and CDR2 from the germline V gene are SGHAT and FQNNGV. The CDR3 coding sequence is TGTGCCAGCAGCTTAGCGGGACAGGGGAATCAGCCCCAGCATTTT. It is translated as CASSLAGQGNQPQHF.

The chain couples TRBV20-1 to TRBJ2-5; unclear D gene. The CDR3 runs to 11 residues. Trimming removed 8 bases from V and 1 base from J, with 8 bases in between. Germline V CDR1 and CDR2: DFQATT, SNEGSKA (reference sequence). The DNA for the CDR3 is TGCAGTTTCTCGGGCCAAGAGACCCAGTACTTC. This translates into CSFSGQETQYF.

This chain joins TRBV10-3 and TRBJ2-5; TRBD1 matches at 9 bases. The CDR3 is made up of 14 amino acids. Germline trimming cut 6 bases from V and 5 bases from J; bases unmatched to any gene: 7. Germline CDR1 and CDR2: ENHRY and SYGVKD. As DNA, the CDR3 is TGTGCCATCAGCAAACAGGGGGCAGACGAGACCCAGTACTTC. It codes for CAISKQGADETQYF.